This T cell receptor beta chain originates from a study of beta chain features in type 1 diabetes. Findings and caveats of the study: Type 1 diabetes patients had moderately but significantly shorter TCRB CDR3s in all four CD4+ subsets. The naive, central memory and Treg TCRB repertoires of patients appeared to be more similar to one another than those of healthy donors.

The entirety of the isolated RNA underwent reverse transcription, so expressed TCRB transcripts were sequenced. Here immunoSEQ multiplex PCR was the method, and the copy in TCRdb shows in-frame clones only, minus some. Among approximately 130,000 clones listed, roughly 17% were seen once. Germline V gene lookup returns CDR1 SGHNT and CDR2 YYREEE (reference sequence). Germline trimming cut 4 bases from V and 5 bases from J; bases unmatched to any gene: 10. CDR3 size: 16 residues. To note about this clone: The antigen is unknown.

Sequencing was carried out using central memory CD4+ T cells from blood. This chain links TRBV5-4 with TRBJ2-7; 12 nucleotides align to TRBD1. This sequence was found in a man between 18 and 29 years old with type 1 diabetes. CDR3 coding DNA: TGTGCCAGCAGCCTAACAAAGGGACAGGGGGCCGACGAGCAGTACTTC. Its translation is CASSLTKGQGADEQYF.